This T cell receptor (beta chain) emerged from a study of T cell changes during pregnancy in multiple sclerosis. Produced via immunoSEQ multiplex PCR; TCRdb's table is partial and in-frame only. The sample shows 75,000 to 100,000 clones, 91% of them seen only once. Trimming cost V 2 bases and J 1 base; bases outside gene matches: 3. CDR3 size: 18 residues. Germline CDR1 is MGHRA and CDR2 is YSYEKL. The chain has TRBV4-1 and TRBJ2-6; TRBD2 aligns across 12 bases. Specimen: peripheral blood, collected after pregnancy. The receptor was derived from a female donor in good health, enrolled as a control in a pregnancy study. The CDR3 sequence: CASSQLLAGGSGANVLTF. Here the CDR3 DNA reads TGCGCCAGCAGCCAACTACTAGCGGGGGGATCTGGGGCCAACGTCCTGACTTTC.